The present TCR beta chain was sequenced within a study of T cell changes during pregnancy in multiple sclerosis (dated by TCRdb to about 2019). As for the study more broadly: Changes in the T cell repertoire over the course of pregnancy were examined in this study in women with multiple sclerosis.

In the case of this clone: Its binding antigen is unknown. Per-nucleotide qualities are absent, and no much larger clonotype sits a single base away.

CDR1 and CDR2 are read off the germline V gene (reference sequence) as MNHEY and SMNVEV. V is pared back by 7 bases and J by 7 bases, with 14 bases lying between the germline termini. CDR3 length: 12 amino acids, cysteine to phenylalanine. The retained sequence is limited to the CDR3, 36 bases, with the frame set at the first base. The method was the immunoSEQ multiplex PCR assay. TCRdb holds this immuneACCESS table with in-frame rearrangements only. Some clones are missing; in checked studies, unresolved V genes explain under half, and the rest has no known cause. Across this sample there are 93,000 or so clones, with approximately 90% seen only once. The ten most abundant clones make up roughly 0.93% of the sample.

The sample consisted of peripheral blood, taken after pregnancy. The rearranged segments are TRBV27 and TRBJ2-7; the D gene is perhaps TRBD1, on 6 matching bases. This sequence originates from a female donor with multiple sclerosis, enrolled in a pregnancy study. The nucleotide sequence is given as TGTGCCAGCAACGACCCTAGGGGGGAGCAGTACTTC. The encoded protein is CASNDPRGEQYF.